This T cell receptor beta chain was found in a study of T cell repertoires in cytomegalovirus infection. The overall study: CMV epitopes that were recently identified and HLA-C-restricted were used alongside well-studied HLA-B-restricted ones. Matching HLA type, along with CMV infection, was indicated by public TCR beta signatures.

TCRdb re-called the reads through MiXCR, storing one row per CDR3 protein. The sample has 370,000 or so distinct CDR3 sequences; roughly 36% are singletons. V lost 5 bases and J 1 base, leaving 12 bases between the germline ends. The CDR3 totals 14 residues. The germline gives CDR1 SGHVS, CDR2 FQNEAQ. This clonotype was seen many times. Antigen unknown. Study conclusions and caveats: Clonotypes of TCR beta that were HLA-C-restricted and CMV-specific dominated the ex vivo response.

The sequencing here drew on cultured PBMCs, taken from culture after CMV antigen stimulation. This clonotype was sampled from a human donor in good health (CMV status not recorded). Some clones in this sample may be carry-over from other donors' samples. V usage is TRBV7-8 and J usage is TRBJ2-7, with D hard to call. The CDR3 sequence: CASSPAEISYEQYF. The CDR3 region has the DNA TGTGCCAGCAGCCCCGCTGAGATTTCCTACGAGCAGTACTTC.